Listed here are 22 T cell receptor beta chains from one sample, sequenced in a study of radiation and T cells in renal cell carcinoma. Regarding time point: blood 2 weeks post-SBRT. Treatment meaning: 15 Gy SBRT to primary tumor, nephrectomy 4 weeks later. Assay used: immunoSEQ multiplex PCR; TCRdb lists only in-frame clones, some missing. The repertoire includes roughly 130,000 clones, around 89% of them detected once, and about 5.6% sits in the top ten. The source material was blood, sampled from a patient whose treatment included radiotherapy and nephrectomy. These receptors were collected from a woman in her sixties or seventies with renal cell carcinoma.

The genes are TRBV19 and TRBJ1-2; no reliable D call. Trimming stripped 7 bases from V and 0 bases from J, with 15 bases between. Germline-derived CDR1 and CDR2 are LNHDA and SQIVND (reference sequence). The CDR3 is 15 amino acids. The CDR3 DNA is TGTGCCAGTATCGGAAACCCGTTAGCTAACTATGGCTACACCTTC. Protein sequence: CASIGNPLANYGYTF.

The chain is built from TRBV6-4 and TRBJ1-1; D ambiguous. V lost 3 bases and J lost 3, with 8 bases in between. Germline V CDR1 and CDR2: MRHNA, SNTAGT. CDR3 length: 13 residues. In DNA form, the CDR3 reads TGTGCCAGCAGTGAGGGGTCTTACACTGAAGCTTTCTTT. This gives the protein CASSEGSYTEAFF.

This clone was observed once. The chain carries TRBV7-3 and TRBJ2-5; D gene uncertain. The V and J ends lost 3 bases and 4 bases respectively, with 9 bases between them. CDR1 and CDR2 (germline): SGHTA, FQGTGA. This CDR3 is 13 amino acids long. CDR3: CASSLGLRETQYF. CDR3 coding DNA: TGTGCCAGCAGCTTGGGGTTAAGAGAGACCCAGTACTTC.

The DNA for the CDR3 is TGTGCCAGCAGCTTCTCCGGGGATGGCTACACCTTC. This gives the protein CASSFSGDGYTF. The V gene is TRBV7-2, the J gene TRBJ1-2, with D unclear. In germline, CDR1 is SGHTA, CDR2 FQGNSA. Trimming took off 3 bases at V and 6 bases at J, with 8 bases between the two ends. The CDR3 is made up of 12 amino acids.

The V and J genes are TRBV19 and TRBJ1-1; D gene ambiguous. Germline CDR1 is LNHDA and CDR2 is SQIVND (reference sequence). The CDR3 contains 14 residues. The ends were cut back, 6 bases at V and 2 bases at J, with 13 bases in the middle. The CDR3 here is CASSPLVPNTEAFF. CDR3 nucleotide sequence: TGTGCCAGTAGCCCCTTAGTGCCTAACACTGAAGCTTTCTTT.

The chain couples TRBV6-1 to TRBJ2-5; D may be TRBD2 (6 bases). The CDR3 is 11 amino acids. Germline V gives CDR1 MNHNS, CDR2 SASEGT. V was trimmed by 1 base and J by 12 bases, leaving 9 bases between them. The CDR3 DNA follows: TGTGCCAGCAGTGAAGGCCTAGCGAAGTACTTC. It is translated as CASSEGLAKYF.

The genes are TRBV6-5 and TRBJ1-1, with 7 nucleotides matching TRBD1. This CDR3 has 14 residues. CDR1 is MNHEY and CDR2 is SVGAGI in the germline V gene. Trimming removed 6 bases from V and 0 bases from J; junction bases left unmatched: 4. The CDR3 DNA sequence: TGTGCCAGCAGGCAGGGGGGAGTGAACACTGAAGCTTTCTTT. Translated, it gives CASRQGGVNTEAFF.

The CDR3 sequence: CASSEIWKENTEAFF. In nucleotides, the CDR3 is TGCGCCAGCAGCGAAATTTGGAAGGAGAACACTGAAGCTTTCTTT. The chain employs TRBV4-1 and TRBJ1-1; D is ambiguous. From germline, CDR1 is MGHRA and CDR2 YSYEKL. The CDR3 is 15 amino acids. The V and J ends lost 5 bases and 1 base respectively, with 14 bases between them.

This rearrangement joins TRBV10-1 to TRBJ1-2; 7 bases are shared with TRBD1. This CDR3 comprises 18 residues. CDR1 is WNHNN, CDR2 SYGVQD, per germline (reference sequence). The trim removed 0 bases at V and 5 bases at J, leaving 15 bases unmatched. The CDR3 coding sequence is TGCGCCAGCAGTGAGTCACCTGAAGAGGGGGCGAAGGGTTATGGCTACACCTTC. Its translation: CASSESPEEGAKGYGYTF.

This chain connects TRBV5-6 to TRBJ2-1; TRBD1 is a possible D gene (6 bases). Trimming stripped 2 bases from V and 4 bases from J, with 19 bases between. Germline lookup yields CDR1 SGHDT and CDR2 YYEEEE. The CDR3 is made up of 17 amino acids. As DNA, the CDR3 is TGTGCCAGCAGCTTCTCGACAGGTCGGAGATCGTACAATGAGCAGTTCTTC. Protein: CASSFSTGRRSYNEQFF. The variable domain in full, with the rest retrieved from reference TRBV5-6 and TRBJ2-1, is DAGVTQSPTHLIKTRGQQVTLRCSPKSGHDTVSWYQQALGQGPQFIFQYYEEEERQRGNFPDRFSGHQFPNYSSELNVNALLLGDSALYLCASSFSTGRRSYNEQFFGPGTRLTVL.

Here the CDR3 reads CSVHDRGKADTQYF. The CDR3 DNA reads as TGCAGCGTGCATGACAGGGGGAAGGCAGATACGCAGTATTTT. The chain couples TRBV29-1 to TRBJ2-3; TRBD1 matches 9 bases. The CDR3 is 14 residues long. The junction had 8 bases not matched to a gene; V was cut back by 6 bases and J by 4 bases. Germline lookup yields CDR1 SQVTM and CDR2 ANQGSEA.

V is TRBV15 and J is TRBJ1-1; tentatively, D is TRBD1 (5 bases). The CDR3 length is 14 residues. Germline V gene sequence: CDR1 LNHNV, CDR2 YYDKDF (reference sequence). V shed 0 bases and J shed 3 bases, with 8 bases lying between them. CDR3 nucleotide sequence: TGTGCCACCAGCAGAGATAAGGGGTACACTGAAGCTTTCTTT. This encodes CATSRDKGYTEAFF.

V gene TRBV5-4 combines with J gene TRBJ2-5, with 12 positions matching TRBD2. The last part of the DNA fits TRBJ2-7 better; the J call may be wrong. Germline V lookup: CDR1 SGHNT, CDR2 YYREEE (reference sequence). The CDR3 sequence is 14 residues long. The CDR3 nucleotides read TGTGCCAGCACCCTAGCGGGGGGGCCTAACGAGCAGTACTTC. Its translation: CASTLAGGPNEQYF.

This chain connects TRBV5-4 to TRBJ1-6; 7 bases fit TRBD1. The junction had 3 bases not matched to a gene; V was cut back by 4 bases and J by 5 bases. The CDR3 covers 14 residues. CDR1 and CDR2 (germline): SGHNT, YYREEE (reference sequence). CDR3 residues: CASSQTGNNSPLHF. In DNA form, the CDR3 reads TGTGCCAGCAGCCAGACAGGGAATAATTCACCCCTCCACTTT.

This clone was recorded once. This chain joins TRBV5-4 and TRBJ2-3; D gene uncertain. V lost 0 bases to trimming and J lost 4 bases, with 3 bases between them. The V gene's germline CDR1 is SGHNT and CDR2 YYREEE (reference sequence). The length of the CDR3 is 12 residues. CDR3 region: CASSLDADTQYF. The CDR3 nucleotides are TGTGCCAGCAGCTTGGATGCAGATACGCAGTATTTT.

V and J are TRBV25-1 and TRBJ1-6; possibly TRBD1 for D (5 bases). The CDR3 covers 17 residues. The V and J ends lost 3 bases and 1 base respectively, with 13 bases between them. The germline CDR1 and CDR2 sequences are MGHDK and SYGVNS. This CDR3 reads CASSDKGSGSYNSPLHF. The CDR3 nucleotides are TGTGCCAGCAGTGATAAGGGGTCGGGATCCTATAATTCACCCCTCCACTTT. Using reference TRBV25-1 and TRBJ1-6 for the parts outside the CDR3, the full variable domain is EADIYQTPRYLVIGTGKKITLECSQTMGHDKMYWYQQDPGMELHLIHYSYGVNSTEKGDLSSESTVSRIRTEHFPLTLESARPSHTSQYLCASSDKGSGSYNSPLHFGNGTRLTVT.

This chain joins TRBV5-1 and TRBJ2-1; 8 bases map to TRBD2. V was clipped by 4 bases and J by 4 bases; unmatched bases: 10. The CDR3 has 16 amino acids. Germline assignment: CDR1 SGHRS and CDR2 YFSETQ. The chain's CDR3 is CASSPLGAGDYNEQFF. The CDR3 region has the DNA TGCGCCAGCAGCCCCCTTGGAGCGGGGGATTACAATGAGCAGTTCTTC.

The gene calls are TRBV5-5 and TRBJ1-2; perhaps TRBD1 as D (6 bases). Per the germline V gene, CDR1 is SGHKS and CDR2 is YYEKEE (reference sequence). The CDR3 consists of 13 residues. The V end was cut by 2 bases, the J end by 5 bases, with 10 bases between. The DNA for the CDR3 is TGTGCCAGCAGCTTATCGGACAGTTATGGCTACACCTTC. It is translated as CASSLSDSYGYTF.

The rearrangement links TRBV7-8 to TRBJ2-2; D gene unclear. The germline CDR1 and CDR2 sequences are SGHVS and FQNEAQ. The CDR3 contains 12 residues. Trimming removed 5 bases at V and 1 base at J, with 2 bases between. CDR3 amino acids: CASSRNTGELFF. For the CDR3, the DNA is TGTGCCAGCAGCCGGAACACCGGGGAGCTGTTTTTT.

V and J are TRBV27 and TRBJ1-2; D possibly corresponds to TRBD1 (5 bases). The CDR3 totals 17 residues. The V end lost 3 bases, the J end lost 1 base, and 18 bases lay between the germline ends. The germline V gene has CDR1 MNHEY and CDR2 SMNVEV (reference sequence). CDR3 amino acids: CASSFHGGFAFNYGYTF. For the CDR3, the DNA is TGTGCCAGCAGTTTCCACGGGGGGTTCGCCTTTAACTATGGCTACACCTTC.

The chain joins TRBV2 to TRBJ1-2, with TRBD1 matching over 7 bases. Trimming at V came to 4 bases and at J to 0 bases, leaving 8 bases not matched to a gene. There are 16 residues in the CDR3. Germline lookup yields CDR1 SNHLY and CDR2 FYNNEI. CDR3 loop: CASSGEGAPTNYGYTF. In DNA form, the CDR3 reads TGTGCCAGCAGTGGCGAGGGGGCGCCGACTAACTATGGCTACACCTTC.

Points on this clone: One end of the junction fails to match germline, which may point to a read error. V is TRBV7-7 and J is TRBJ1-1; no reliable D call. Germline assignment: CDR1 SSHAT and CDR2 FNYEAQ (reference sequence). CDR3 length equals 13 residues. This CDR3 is CASSLGANTEAFF. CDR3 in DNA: TGTGCTAGCAGCTTGGGAGCGAACACTGAAGCTTTCTTT.